This is a list of T cell receptor beta chains from one sample in a study of shared clonotypes between healthy human individuals. Only in-frame clones appear in the TCRdb table, and some are missing; sequencing was by immunoSEQ multiplex PCR. The table lists roughly 2.1 million clones, more than 85% of them singletons. Sequencing used naive CD8+ T cells from PBMCs. These receptors were obtained from a man aged 18 to 30 in good health. Some clones in this sample may be carry-over from other donors' samples. Each CDR3 is given with its conserved first and last residue. D genes are given only for firm matches. The listing skips clone size in some rows; elsewhere it reads once, few, many or a size class.

j_gene	v_gene	d_gene	abundance	CDR3nt	CDR3aa
TRBJ2-3	TRBV25-1	.	.	TGTGCCAGCAGTGCCTTCCTAGCGACAGACACAGATACGCAGTATTTT	CASSAFLATDTDTQYF
TRBJ1-5	TRBV7-9	TRBD1	.	TGTGCCAGCAGCTCCGACAGGGGTGGGCAGCCCCAGCATTTT	CASSSDRGGQPQHF
TRBJ2-7	TRBV27	.	.	TGTGCCAGCAGTTTTTCCGCCACCTACGAGCAGTACTTC	CASSFSATYEQYF
TRBJ1-3	TRBV19	.	once	TGTGCCAGTAGTATTACAGGTTCCTCTGGAAACACCATATATTTT	CASSITGSSGNTIYF
TRBJ2-7	TRBV4-3	.	.	TGCGCCAGCACCCCAGGTTGGGGGCCCGTTAATGAGCAGTACTTC	CASTPGWGPVNEQYF
TRBJ2-2	TRBV19	.	.	TGTGCCAGTGAGTGGGGTACAGCAGGCACCGGGGAGCTGTTTTTT	CASEWGTAGTGELFF
TRBJ2-1	TRBV27	.	.	TGTGCCAGCGGCCTGTTTCTTAATGAGCAGTTCTTC	CASGLFLNEQFF
TRBJ1-2	TRBV7-9	.	.	TGTGCCAGCAGCTCCTTACAGGACGGTACCTATGGCTACACCTTC	CASSSLQDGTYGYTF
TRBJ2-7	TRBV6-1	TRBD2	.	TGTGCCAGCAGTGAAAGGGAGGGGCCACTGCGAGAGCAGTACTTC	CASSEREGPLREQYF
TRBJ1-1	TRBV5-1	.	.	TGCGCCAGCAGCTTGGTTGGCAGTAACACTGAAGCTTTCTTT	CASSLVGSNTEAFF
TRBJ2-7	TRBV30	.	.	TGTGCCTGGAGCGCTAGGTCTGCCTACGAGCAGTACTTC	CAWSARSAYEQYF
TRBJ1-2	TRBV6-1	.	.	TGTGCCAGCAGCACTAGGGTAGAGGGTGGCTACACCTTC	CASSTRVEGGYTF
TRBJ2-2	TRBV7-9	TRBD1	.	TGTGCCAGCAGCTCTGGACAAGAGGACAGGGGGCGTTGGGAGCTGTTTTTT	CASSSGQEDRGRWELFF
TRBJ2-1	TRBV15	TRBD2	.	TGTGCCACGCAATCCTATCCGGGACTAGCAAAAATAAATGAGCAGTTCTTC	CATQSYPGLAKINEQFF
TRBJ1-1	TRBV27	TRBD1	.	TGTGCCAGCAGCCCGACAGGGGGCGGATTGAGTGAAGCTTTCTTT	CASSPTGGGLSEAFF
TRBJ1-1	TRBV27	.	few	TGTGCCAGCAGTTTTTTGGTGGGGGACACTGAAGCTTTCTTT	CASSFLVGDTEAFF
TRBJ1-2	TRBV16	.	once	TGTGCCAGCAGCCAATCCGAAGGGCGCCTGTATGGCTACACCTTC	CASSQSEGRLYGYTF
TRBJ2-7	TRBV18	TRBD1	once	TGTGCCAGCTCCCCCGGGGGTGGGACAGGCGGTAACGAGCAGTACTTC	CASSPGGGTGGNEQYF
TRBJ2-7	TRBV15	.	.	TGTGCCACCAGTAGACCGGGAGCCTCCATCGAGCAGTACTTC	CATSRPGASIEQYF
TRBJ2-2	TRBV28	.	.	TGTGCCAGCAGTTCCCCGGGACCCAACACCGGGGAGCTGTTTTTT	CASSSPGPNTGELFF
TRBJ2-7	TRBV6-6	.	.	TGTGCCAGCAGTTACTCGAAAGGGGACGAGCAGTACTTC	CASSYSKGDEQYF
TRBJ2-7	TRBV7-9	TRBD2	.	TGTGCCAGCAGCTTAGACCTAGCGGGAGGCAACGAGCAGTACTTC	CASSLDLAGGNEQYF
TRBJ2-2	TRBV2	.	.	TGTGCCAGCAGTGAAACGGTCAGCACCGGGGAGCTGTTTTTT	CASSETVSTGELFF
TRBJ1-2	TRBV21-1	.	.	TGTGCCAGCATCCCGAGGGAGAGGGGGCAGGCGGAGTTTGGCTACACCTTC	CASIPRERGQAEFGYTF
TRBJ2-3	TRBV4-3	TRBD2	.	TGCGCCAGCAGCCAAGAATGGGGGGGTACAGATACGCAGTATTTT	CASSQEWGGTDTQYF
TRBJ2-7	TRBV11-2	.	.	TGTGCCAGCAGCTTAGCCCCGGCATCCTACGAGCAGTACTTC	CASSLAPASYEQYF
TRBJ1-2	TRBV4-3	TRBD1	.	TGCGCCAGCAGCCACGGGACAGGGAGGGGGGTCGATGGCTACACCTTC	CASSHGTGRGVDGYTF
TRBJ1-1	TRBV19	.	.	TGTGCCAGTAGCATACAGGGCAACACTGAAGCTTTCTTT	CASSIQGNTEAFF
TRBJ2-7	TRBV28	TRBD1	.	TGTGCCAGCAGCTTGATCTTAACGGGACAGCTATACGAGCAGTACTTC	CASSLILTGQLYEQYF
TRBJ1-3	TRBV27	.	.	TGTGCCAGCACCCCACTGCCGTTCGGAAACACCATATATTTT	CASTPLPFGNTIYF
TRBJ2-7	TRBV6-1	.	.	TGTGCCAGCAGTGCTTTAGGGCTTTCCTACGAGCAGTACTTC	CASSALGLSYEQYF
TRBJ1-4	TRBV21-1	.	.	TGTGCCAGCAGGGGAGGCAGGGGAGAAAAACTGTTTTTT	CASRGGRGEKLFF
TRBJ2-1	TRBV27	.	.	TGTGCCAGCAGTTTAACTAGCAGTTTCATTGAGCAGTTCTTC	CASSLTSSFIEQFF
TRBJ2-1	TRBV7-3	.	.	TGTGCCAGCAGCCCGTGGCCCCCGGGGAATACAGGTTACAATGAGCAGTTCTTC	CASSPWPPGNTGYNEQFF
TRBJ2-1	TRBV5-1	.	.	TGCGCCAGCAGCCCCCTTGGGGGAGAGTCCTACAATGAGCAGTTCTTC	CASSPLGGESYNEQFF
TRBJ2-1	TRBV6-5	.	.	TGTGCCAGCAGTTACTCGATGGTGGTCAACAATGAGCAGTTCTTC	CASSYSMVVNNEQFF
TRBJ2-1	TRBV7-3	.	.	TGTGCCAGCAGCCCCGGGGGCTACCTCAATGAGCAGTTCTTC	CASSPGGYLNEQFF
TRBJ2-3	TRBV4-2	.	.	TGTGCCAGCAGCCCCGCCGTTTCGGATACGCAGTATTTT	CASSPAVSDTQYF
TRBJ2-2	TRBV9	TRBD2	.	TGTGCCAGCACCGGGGGAGGGGACCCGAACACCGGGGAGCTGTTTTTT	CASTGGGDPNTGELFF
TRBJ2-7	TRBV30	TRBD2	.	TGTGCCTGGAGTTGGGCGGGAGGGTACGAGCAGTACTTC	CAWSWAGGYEQYF
TRBJ1-2	TRBV7-9	TRBD1	.	TGTGCCAGCAGCACGGGACAGGATGTTTTCGCCGGCTATGGCTACACCTTC	CASSTGQDVFAGYGYTF